Shown below are 22 T cell receptor beta chains from a single sample sequenced in a study of blood T cell repertoires in COVID-19. The protocol was immunoSEQ multiplex PCR, while the TCRdb copy is restricted to in-frame clones and leaves out a portion. Of 90,000 or so clones in the sample, approximately 90% were seen once. Sequencing was carried out using peripheral blood. The receptors here all came from a man between 60 and 70 years old with acute or convalescent COVID-19.

This rearrangement joins TRBV27 to TRBJ2-1, with 7 bases that match TRBD2. Per the germline V gene, CDR1 is MNHEY and CDR2 is SMNVEV (reference sequence). V gave up 6 bases and J gave up 0 bases; unmatched junction bases: 11. The CDR3 extends over 17 amino acids. The DNA of the CDR3 is TGTGCCAGCAGCCTGGGACTATTCGCTTCCTCCTACAATGAGCAGTTCTTC. It specifies CASSLGLFASSYNEQFF.

The CDR3 region has the DNA TGCGCCAGCACGGGGGAGGCAACTAATGAAAAACTGTTTTTT. The encoded protein is CASTGEATNEKLFF. The V call is TRBV5-1, the J call TRBJ1-4, with D maybe TRBD1 (5 bases). The CDR3 length is 14 residues. The germline V gene has CDR1 SGHRS and CDR2 YFSETQ. V lost 6 bases, J lost 0 bases, and 9 bases lay in between.

DNA of the CDR3: TGTGCCAGCAGTGAGCAGGGGGACGACGCCTACGAGCAGTACTTC. Translating it yields CASSEQGDDAYEQYF. The chain is built from TRBV2 and TRBJ2-7; 7 bases are shared with TRBD1. In germline, CDR1 is SNHLY, CDR2 FYNNEI. The CDR3 spans 15 residues. Trimming cost V 3 bases and J 2 bases; bases outside gene matches: 7.

The genes are TRBV10-3 and TRBJ1-2; TRBD1 matches 8 bases. Germline V gene lookup returns CDR1 ENHRY and CDR2 SYGVKD. This CDR3 has 13 amino acids. Trimming took 6 bases from V and 3 from J; bases not matched to a gene: 3. The CDR3 spells CAISKQGDYGYTF. The CDR3 coding sequence is TGTGCCATCAGCAAACAGGGGGACTATGGCTACACCTTC.

CDR3 in amino acids: CASSLFLAGEDTQYF. The CDR3 nucleotides read TGTGCCAGCAGCTTGTTCCTAGCGGGGGAGGATACGCAGTATTTT. This sequence joins TRBV5-4 and TRBJ2-3; 10 nucleotides line up with TRBD2. V was pared by 1 base and J by 6 bases, with 5 bases of the junction left unmatched. Per germline, CDR1 SGHNT and CDR2 YYREEE (reference sequence). The CDR3 extends over 15 amino acids.

CDR3 sequence reads: CASTPANRGHYEQYF. The CDR3 nucleotides are TGCGCCAGCACCCCGGCCAACAGGGGTCATTACGAGCAGTACTTC. This chain joins TRBV5-1 and TRBJ2-7; 7 bases line up with TRBD1. V lost 6 bases and J lost 4; bases outside the gene matches: 13. Per germline, CDR1 SGHRS and CDR2 YFSETQ. This CDR3 has 15 residues. The full variable domain, with the rest looked up from reference TRBV5-1 and TRBJ2-7, is KAGVTQTPRYLIKTRGQQVTLSCSPISGHRSVSWYQQTPGQGLQFLFEYFSETQRNKGNFPGRFSGRQFSNSRSEMNVSTLELGDSALYLCASTPANRGHYEQYFGPGTRLTVT.

The CDR3 bases are TGTGCCAGCAGTTTATTTGGGGGCGGAGAGACCCAGTACTTC. It translates to CASSLFGGGETQYF. The V gene is TRBV27, the J gene TRBJ2-5, with D maybe TRBD1 (6 bases). Trimming removed 1 base at V and 4 bases at J, with 10 bases between. The CDR3 consists of 14 residues. Looked up from germline, CDR1 is MNHEY and CDR2 is SMNVEV (reference sequence).

The chain has TRBV6-5 and TRBJ1-1, with 7 bases lining up with TRBD1. Germline assignment: CDR1 MNHEY and CDR2 SVGAGI. V shed 9 bases, J shed 0 bases, and the junction held 4 bases outside the gene matches. The CDR3 contains 13 residues. CDR3 nucleotide sequence: TGTGCCAGTACGGACAGGATGAACACTGAAGCTTTCTTT. As protein: CASTDRMNTEAFF.

The chain has TRBV27 and TRBJ2-7; 7 nucleotides agree with TRBD1. The CDR3 consists of 13 residues. Trimming cost V 8 bases and J 6 bases; bases outside gene matches: 10. CDR1 MNHEY and CDR2 SMNVEV come from the germline V gene (reference sequence). The CDR3 region has the DNA TGTGCCAGCCCCGACAGGGAGCCCGGCGAGCAGTACTTC. Translated, it gives CASPDREPGEQYF.

The chain employs TRBV5-1 and TRBJ2-1; 7 nucleotides agree with TRBD2. J was trimmed by 6 bases and V by 0 bases; bases with no gene match: 6. The V gene's germline CDR1 is SGHRS and CDR2 YFSETQ. The CDR3 length is 15 residues. The CDR3 loop is CASSLAGGSGNEQFF. CDR3 sequence (DNA): TGCGCCAGCAGCTTGGCCGGCGGGAGCGGCAATGAGCAGTTCTTC.

V usage is TRBV5-6 and J usage is TRBJ1-6, with 8 bases that match TRBD1. Looked up from germline, CDR1 is SGHDT and CDR2 is YYEEEE. The CDR3 is made up of 17 amino acids. V lost 4 bases to trimming and J lost 1 base; unmatched junction nucleotides: 7. In nucleotides, the CDR3 is TGTGCCAGCAGCCCAAGGACAGGGAGGTCCTATAATTCACCCCTCCACTTT. Its translation is CASSPRTGRSYNSPLHF.

The chain uses TRBV3-1 (or the pseudogene TRBV3-2) and TRBJ2-7; 10 bases map to TRBD1. Germline CDR1 and CDR2: LGHDT and YNNKEL (reference sequence). The J segment lost 7 bases and the V segment lost 4 bases, leaving 4 bases of the junction unmatched. This CDR3 region has 13 residues. The CDR3 protein is CASSRGQGGEQYF. The CDR3 DNA follows: TGTGCCAGCAGCCGAGGACAGGGGGGAGAGCAGTACTTC.

The chain recombines TRBV9 with TRBJ2-7, with 11 positions matching TRBD1. The CDR3 totals 15 residues. J lost 6 bases, V lost 0 bases, and 5 bases had no gene match. CDR1 SGDLS and CDR2 YYNGEE come from the germline V gene. The CDR3, as DNA: TGTGCCAGCAGCGTAGGGGGGACAGGGGGTTCCGAGCAGTACTTC. It specifies CASSVGGTGGSEQYF.

The chain is built from TRBV3-1 (or the pseudogene TRBV3-2) and TRBJ1-2; 8 nucleotides agree with TRBD1. V lost 2 bases and J lost 4; bases outside the gene matches: 0. Germline CDR1 LGHDT, CDR2 YNNKEL (reference sequence). This CDR3 has 13 amino acids. CDR3 protein: CASSQTGGYGYTF. The CDR3 DNA is TGTGCCAGCAGCCAAACAGGGGGCTATGGCTACACCTTC.

This clone was counted at least ten times. This chain joins TRBV3-1 (or the pseudogene TRBV3-2) and TRBJ1-4, with TRBD1 matching 8 bases. CDR1 is LGHDT and CDR2 is YNNKEL in the germline V gene (reference sequence). The junction had 7 bases not matched to a gene; V was cut back by 5 bases and J by 8 bases. The CDR3 length is 14 residues. As DNA, the CDR3 is TGTGCCAGCAGCGTCCGGACAGGGATAGAAAAACTGTTTTTT. Translated, it gives CASSVRTGIEKLFF.

The V gene is TRBV19, the J gene TRBJ2-3; no definite D call. CDR1 and CDR2 (germline): LNHDA, SQIVND (reference sequence). This CDR3 has 13 amino acids. V lost 2 bases to trimming and J lost 6 bases, with 9 bases between them. CDR3 region: CASSIKTLDTQYF. DNA for the CDR3: TGTGCCAGTAGTATAAAGACTTTGGATACGCAGTATTTT.

V is TRBV7-8 and J is TRBJ2-7; the match to TRBD1 covers 9 bases. V shed 1 base, J shed 7 bases, and the junction held 5 bases outside the gene matches. The germline V gene encodes CDR1 SGHVS and CDR2 FQNEAQ. The CDR3 sequence is 14 residues long. The CDR3 nucleotides read TGTGCCAGCAGCTTAGAGGGACAGGGTTATGAGCAGTACTTC. This encodes CASSLEGQGYEQYF. Full variable domain (rest looked up from reference TRBV7-8 and TRBJ2-7): GAGVSQSPRYKVAKRGQDVALRCDPISGHVSLFWYQQALGQGPEFLTYFQNEAQLDKSGLPSDRFFAERPEGSVSTLKIQRTQQEDSAVYLCASSLEGQGYEQYFGPGTRLTVT.

This clone showed up just a few times. The CDR3 DNA follows: TGCGCCAGCAGCCAAGGGGGGCCCACAGGGGAAAAACTGTTTTTT. Translated: CASSQGGPTGEKLFF. V gene TRBV4-1 combines with J gene TRBJ1-4; D may be TRBD1 (6 bases). The V and J ends lost 1 base and 8 bases respectively, with 14 bases between them. CDR3 length: 15 residues. Per the germline V gene, CDR1 is MGHRA and CDR2 is YSYEKL.

The table lists this clone with a few counts. The rearrangement links TRBV15 to TRBJ1-4; perhaps TRBD1 as D (5 bases). Germline V gives CDR1 LNHNV, CDR2 YYDKDF (reference sequence). The CDR3 sequence is 15 residues long. V lost 1 base and J lost 7, with 13 bases in between. The CDR3 sequence is CATSRVQGIVEKLFF. In DNA form, the CDR3 reads TGTGCCACCAGCAGAGTCCAGGGCATTGTTGAAAAACTGTTTTTT.

This chain links TRBV5-1 with TRBJ2-7, with 11 bases fitting TRBD2. Germline V gives CDR1 SGHRS, CDR2 YFSETQ. This CDR3 has 14 amino acids. J gave up 6 bases and V 5 bases, and 7 bases lay outside the gene matches. CDR3 coding DNA: TGCGCCAGCAGGTCTAGCGGGGGGCACTCCGAGCAGTACTTC. Amino acids: CASRSSGGHSEQYF.

The chain couples TRBV19 to TRBJ1-2, with D possibly TRBD1 on 6 matching bases. This CDR3 has 13 residues. The V gene lost 3 bases and the J gene lost 4 bases, with 9 bases spanning the gap. The germline gives CDR1 LNHDA, CDR2 SQIVND (reference sequence). CDR3 loop: CASSMTGLYGYTF. CDR3 DNA sequence: TGTGCCAGTAGTATGACAGGCCTCTATGGCTACACCTTC.

The chain combines TRBV15 with TRBJ2-5, with 11 bases that match TRBD2. From germline, CDR1 is LNHNV and CDR2 YYDKDF (reference sequence). This CDR3 has 14 residues. With V trimmed by 9 bases and J by 7 bases, 10 bases remained unmatched. The CDR3, as DNA: TGTGCCACTGGGACTAGCGGACTCGGGGGGACCCAGTACTTC. This gives the protein CATGTSGLGGTQYF.